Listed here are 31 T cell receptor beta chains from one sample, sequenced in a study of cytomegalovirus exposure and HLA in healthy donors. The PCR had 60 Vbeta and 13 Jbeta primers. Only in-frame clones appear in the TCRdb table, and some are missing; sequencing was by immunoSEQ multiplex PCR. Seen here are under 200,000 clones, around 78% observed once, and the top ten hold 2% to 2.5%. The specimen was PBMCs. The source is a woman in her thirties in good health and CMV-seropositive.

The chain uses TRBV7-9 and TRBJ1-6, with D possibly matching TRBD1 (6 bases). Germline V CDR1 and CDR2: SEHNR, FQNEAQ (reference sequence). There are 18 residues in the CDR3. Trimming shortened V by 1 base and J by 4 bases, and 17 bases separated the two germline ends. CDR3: CASSLGGRGTGYNSPLHF. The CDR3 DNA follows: TGTGCCAGCAGCTTAGGTGGCAGGGGTACGGGATATAATTCACCCCTCCACTTT. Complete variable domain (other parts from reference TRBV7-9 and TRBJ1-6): DTGVSQNPRHKITKRGQNVTFRCDPISEHNRLYWYRQTLGQGPEFLTYFQNEAQLEKSRLLSDRFSAERPKGSFSTLEIQRTEQGDSAMYLCASSLGGRGTGYNSPLHFGNGTRLTVT.

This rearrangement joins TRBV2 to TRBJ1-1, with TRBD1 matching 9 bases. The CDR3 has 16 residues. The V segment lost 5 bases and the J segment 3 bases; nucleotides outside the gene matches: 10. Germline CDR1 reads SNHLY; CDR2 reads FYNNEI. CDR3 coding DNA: TGTGCCAGCAGTCACGCGATACAGGGGGCGGACACTGAAGCTTTCTTT. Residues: CASSHAIQGADTEAFF.

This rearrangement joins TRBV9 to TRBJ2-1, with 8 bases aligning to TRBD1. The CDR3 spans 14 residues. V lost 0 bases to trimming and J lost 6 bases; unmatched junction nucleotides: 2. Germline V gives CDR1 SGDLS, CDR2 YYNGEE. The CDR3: CASSVGQGINEQFF. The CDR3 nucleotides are TGTGCCAGCAGCGTAGGACAGGGGATCAATGAGCAGTTCTTC.

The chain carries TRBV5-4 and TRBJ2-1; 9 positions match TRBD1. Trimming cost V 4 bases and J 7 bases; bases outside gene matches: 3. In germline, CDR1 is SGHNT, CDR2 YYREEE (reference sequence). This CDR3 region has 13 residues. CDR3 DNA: TGTGCCAGCAGCCAAGGACAGGGGAATGAGCAGTTCTTC. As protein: CASSQGQGNEQFF.

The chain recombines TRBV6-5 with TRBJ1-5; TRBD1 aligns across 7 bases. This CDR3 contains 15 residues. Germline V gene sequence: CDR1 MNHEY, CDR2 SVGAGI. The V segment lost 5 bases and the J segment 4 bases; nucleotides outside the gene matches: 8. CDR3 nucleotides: TGTGCCAGCAGTCCCCGAAGACAGGGAAATCAGCCCCAGCATTTT. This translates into CASSPRRQGNQPQHF.

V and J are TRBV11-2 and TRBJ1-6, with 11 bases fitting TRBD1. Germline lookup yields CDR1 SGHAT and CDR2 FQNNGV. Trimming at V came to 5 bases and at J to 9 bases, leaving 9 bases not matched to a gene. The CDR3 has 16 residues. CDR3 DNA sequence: TGTGCCAGCAGCCATTCCCAAGGGACAGGGGGTTCACCCCTCCACTTT. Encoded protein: CASSHSQGTGGSPLHF.

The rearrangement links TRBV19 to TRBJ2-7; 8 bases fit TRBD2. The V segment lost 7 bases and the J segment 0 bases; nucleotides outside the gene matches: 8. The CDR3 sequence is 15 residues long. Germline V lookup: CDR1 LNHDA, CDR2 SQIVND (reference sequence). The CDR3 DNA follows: TGTGCCAGTAACGTCCAAAGCGGGAGCTCCTACGAGCAGTACTTC. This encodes CASNVQSGSSYEQYF.

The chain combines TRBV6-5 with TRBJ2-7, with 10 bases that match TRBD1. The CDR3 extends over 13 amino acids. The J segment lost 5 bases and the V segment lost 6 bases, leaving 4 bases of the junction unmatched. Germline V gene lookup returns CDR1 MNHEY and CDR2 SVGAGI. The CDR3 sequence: CASRLTGGHEQYF. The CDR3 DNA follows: TGTGCCAGCAGGCTGACAGGGGGCCACGAGCAGTACTTC.

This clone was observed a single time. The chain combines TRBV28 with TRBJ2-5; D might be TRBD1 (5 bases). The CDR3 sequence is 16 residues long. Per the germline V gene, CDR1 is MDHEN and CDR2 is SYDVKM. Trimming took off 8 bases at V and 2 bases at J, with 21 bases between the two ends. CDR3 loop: CASLNQGWDAQETQYF. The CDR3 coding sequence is TGTGCCAGCCTAAATCAGGGATGGGATGCTCAAGAGACCCAGTACTTC.

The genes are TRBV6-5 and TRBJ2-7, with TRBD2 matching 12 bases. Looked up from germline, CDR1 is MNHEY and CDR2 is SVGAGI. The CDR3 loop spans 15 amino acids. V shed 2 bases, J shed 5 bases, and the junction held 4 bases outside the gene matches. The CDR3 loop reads CASSYSLAGGNEQYF. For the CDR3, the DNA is TGTGCCAGCAGTTACAGCCTAGCGGGGGGGAACGAGCAGTACTTC.

The CDR3 loop reads CASSQERVTEAFF. As DNA, the CDR3 is TGTGCCAGCAGCCAAGAGAGGGTAACTGAAGCTTTCTTT. V gene TRBV14 combines with J gene TRBJ1-1; no definite D call. This CDR3 spans 13 amino acids. Germline V gene data show CDR1 as SGHDN and CDR2 as FVKESK. Trimming took off 0 bases at V and 5 bases at J, with 7 bases between the two ends.

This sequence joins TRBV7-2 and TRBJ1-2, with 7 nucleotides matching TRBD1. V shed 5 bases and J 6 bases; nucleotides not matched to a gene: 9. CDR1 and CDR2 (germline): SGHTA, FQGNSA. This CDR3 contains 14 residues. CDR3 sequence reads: CASSPQGQPHGYTF. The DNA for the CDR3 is TGTGCCAGCAGCCCCCAGGGACAGCCTCATGGCTACACCTTC.

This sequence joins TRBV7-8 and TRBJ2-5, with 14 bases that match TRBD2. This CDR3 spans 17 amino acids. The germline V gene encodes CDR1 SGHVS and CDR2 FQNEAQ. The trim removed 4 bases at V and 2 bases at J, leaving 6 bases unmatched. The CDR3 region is CASSSGLAGVLQETQYF. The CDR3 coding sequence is TGTGCCAGCAGCTCGGGACTAGCGGGGGTTTTGCAAGAGACCCAGTACTTC.

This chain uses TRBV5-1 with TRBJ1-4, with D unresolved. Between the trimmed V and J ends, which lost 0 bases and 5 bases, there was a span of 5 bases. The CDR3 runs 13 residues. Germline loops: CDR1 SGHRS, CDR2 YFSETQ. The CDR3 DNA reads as TGCGCCAGCAGCTTGGCGTTAAATGAAAAACTGTTTTTT. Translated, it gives CASSLALNEKLFF.

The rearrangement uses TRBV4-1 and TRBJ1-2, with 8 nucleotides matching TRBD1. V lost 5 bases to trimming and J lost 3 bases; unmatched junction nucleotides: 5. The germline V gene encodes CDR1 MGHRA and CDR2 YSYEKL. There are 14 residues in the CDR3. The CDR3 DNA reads TGCGCCAGCAGCGGACAGGGTTTTGACTATGGCTACACCTTC. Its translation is CASSGQGFDYGYTF.

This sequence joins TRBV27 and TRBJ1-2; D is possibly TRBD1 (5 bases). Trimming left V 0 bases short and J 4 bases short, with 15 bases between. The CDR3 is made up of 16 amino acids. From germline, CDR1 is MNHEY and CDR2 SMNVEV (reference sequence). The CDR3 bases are TGTGCCAGCAGTTTATCGTCAGGGCCACCAGGCTATGGCTACACCTTC. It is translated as CASSLSSGPPGYGYTF.

Here the CDR3 reads CASSLWAGGGAGANVLTF. The CDR3 bases are TGCGCCAGCAGCTTGTGGGCGGGGGGGGGCGCTGGGGCCAACGTCCTGACTTTC. The chain joins TRBV5-1 to TRBJ2-6; 9 nucleotides align to TRBD2. There are 18 residues in the CDR3. V lost 1 base and J lost 2; bases outside the gene matches: 7. Germline V CDR1 and CDR2: SGHRS, YFSETQ.

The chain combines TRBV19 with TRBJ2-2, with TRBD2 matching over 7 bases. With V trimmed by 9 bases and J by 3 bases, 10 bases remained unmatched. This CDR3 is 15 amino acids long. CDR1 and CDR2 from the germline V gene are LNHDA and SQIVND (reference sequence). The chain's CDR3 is CASLPGGGYTGELFF. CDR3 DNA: TGTGCCAGCCTTCCAGGCGGGGGTTACACCGGGGAGCTGTTTTTT.

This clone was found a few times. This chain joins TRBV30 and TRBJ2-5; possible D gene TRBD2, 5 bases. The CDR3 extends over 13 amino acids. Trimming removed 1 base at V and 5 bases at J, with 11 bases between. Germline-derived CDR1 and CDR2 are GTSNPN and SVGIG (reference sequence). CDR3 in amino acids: CAWSGWTAETQYF. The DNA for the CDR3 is TGTGCCTGGAGTGGCTGGACTGCTGAGACCCAGTACTTC.

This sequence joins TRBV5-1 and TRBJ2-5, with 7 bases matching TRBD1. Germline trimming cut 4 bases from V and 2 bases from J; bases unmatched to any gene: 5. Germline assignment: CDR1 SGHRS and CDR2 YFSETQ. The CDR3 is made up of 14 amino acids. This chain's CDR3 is CASSATGFQETQYF. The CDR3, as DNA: TGCGCCAGCAGCGCGACAGGGTTTCAAGAGACCCAGTACTTC.

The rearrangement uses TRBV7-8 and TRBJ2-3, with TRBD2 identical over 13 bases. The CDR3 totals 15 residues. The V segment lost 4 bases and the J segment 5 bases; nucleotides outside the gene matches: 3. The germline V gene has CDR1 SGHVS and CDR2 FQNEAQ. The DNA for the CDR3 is TGTGCCAGCAGCTGGACTAGCGGGAGCGTAGATACGCAGTATTTT. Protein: CASSWTSGSVDTQYF.

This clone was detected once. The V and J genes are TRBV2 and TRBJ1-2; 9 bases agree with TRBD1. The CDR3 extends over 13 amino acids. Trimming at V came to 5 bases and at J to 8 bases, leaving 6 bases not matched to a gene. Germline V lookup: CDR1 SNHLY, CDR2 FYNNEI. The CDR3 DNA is TGTGCCAGCAGTCCACAGGGGGCCGAGGGCTACACCTTC. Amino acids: CASSPQGAEGYTF.

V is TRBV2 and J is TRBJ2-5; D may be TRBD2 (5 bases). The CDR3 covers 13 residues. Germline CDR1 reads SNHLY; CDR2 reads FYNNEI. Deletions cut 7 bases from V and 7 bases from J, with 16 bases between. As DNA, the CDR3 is TGTGCCAGCACCATCAACCCTAGCCTGACCCAGTACTTC. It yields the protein CASTINPSLTQYF.

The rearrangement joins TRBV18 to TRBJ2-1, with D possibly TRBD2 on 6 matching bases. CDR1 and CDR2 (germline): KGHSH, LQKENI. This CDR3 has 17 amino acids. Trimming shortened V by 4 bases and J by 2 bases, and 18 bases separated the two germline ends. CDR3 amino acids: CASSRSGGRAPYNEQFF. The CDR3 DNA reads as TGTGCCAGCTCACGAAGTGGGGGGAGAGCTCCCTACAATGAGCAGTTCTTC. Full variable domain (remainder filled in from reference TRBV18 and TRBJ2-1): NAGVMQNPRHLVRRRGQEARLRCSPMKGHSHVYWYRQLPEEGLKFMVYLQKENIIDESGMPKERFSAEFPKEGPSILRIQQVVRGDSAAYFCASSRSGGRAPYNEQFFGPGTRLTVL.

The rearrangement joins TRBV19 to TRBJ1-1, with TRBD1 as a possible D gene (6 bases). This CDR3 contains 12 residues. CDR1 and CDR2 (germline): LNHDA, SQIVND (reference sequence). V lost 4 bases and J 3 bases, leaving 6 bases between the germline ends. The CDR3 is CASSTGDTEAFF. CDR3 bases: TGTGCCAGTAGTACAGGGGACACTGAAGCTTTCTTT.

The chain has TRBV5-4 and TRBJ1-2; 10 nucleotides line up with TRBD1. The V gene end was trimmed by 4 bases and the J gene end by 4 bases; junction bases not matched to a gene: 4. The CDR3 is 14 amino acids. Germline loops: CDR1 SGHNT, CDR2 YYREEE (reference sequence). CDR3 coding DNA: TGTGCCAGCAGCCCACGGACAGGGGGCTATGGCTACACCTTC. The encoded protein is CASSPRTGGYGYTF.

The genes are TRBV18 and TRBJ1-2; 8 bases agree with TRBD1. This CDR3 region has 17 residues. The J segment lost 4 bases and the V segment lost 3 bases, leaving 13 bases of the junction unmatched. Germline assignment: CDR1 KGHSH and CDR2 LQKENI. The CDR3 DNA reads TGTGCCAGCTCACCGAAGACAGGGGTGGGACTGGGCTATGGCTACACCTTC. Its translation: CASSPKTGVGLGYGYTF. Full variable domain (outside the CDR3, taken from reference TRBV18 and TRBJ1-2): NAGVMQNPRHLVRRRGQEARLRCSPMKGHSHVYWYRQLPEEGLKFMVYLQKENIIDESGMPKERFSAEFPKEGPSILRIQQVVRGDSAAYFCASSPKTGVGLGYGYTFGSGTRLTVV.

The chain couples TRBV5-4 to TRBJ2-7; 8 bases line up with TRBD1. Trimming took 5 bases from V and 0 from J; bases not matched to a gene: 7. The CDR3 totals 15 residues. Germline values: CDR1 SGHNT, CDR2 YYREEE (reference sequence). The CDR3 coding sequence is TGTGCCAGCAGTTTCCCAACAGGGGGCTCCTACGAGCAGTACTTC. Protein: CASSFPTGGSYEQYF.

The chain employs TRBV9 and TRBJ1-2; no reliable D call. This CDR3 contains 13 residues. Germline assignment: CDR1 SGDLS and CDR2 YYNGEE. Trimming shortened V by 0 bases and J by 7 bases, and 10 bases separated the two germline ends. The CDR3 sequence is CASSVDSFSGYTF. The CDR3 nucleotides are TGTGCCAGCAGCGTAGACAGTTTTAGTGGCTACACCTTC.

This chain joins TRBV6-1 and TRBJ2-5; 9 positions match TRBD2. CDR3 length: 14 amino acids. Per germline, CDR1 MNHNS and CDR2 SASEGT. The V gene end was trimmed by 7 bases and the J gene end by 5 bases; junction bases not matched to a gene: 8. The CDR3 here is CASKKRGAGETQYF. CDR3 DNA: TGTGCCAGCAAGAAGCGGGGGGCCGGGGAGACCCAGTACTTC.

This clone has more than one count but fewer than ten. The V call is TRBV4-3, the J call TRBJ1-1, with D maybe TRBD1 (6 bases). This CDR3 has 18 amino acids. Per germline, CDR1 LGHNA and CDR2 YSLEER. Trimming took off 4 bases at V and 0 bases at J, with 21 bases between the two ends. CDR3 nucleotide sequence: TGCGCCAGCAGCCCAAGTCCAGGGGCGTCCGCTTTGAACACTGAAGCTTTCTTT. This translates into CASSPSPGASALNTEAFF.